A few counts support the clone carrying this TCR beta chain. The antigen is unknown. Time point indicated: late sampling 161 to 241 days after vaccination in a few convalescent patients. The treatment is: approximately 10-day PBMC culture with coronavirus spike peptide pools or control peptides (ViraFEST assay). The entry originates in a study of vaccination and CD4 T cells after COVID-19. Study background: Post-COVID samples were collected a median approximately 93 days following diagnosis, spanning 35 to 161. Overlapping peptides of the spike proteins of SARS-CoV-2, HCoV-NL63, HCoV-OC43 and HCoV-229E were used for cell stimulation. Control cultures received a CEFX pool, an HIV-1 Nef pool, or no peptide.

Scientists ran DNA taken from cultured CD4+ T cells through the Oncomine TCR Beta short-read assay for sequencing. The authors extracted genomic DNA from cultured CD4+ T cells. TCRdb called the PCR reads again in MiXCR, with one record for every CDR3 protein. The data show about 23,000 distinct CDR3 sequences, 30% to 35% seen once. The sequence came from a human donor who had recovered from COVID-19. Source: CD4+ T cells from blood, cultured in vitro, taken about 7 months after SARS-CoV-2 vaccination.

For the CDR3, the DNA is TGTGCCAGCAGACACCTACGGGGAAGCTATGGCTACACCTTC. It encodes CASRHLRGSYGYTF. The chain carries TRBV6-1 and TRBJ1-2; D uncertain. CDR1 and CDR2 (germline): MNHNS, SASEGT. The CDR3 is made up of 14 amino acids. V lost 6 bases to trimming and J lost 4 bases, with 15 bases between them.